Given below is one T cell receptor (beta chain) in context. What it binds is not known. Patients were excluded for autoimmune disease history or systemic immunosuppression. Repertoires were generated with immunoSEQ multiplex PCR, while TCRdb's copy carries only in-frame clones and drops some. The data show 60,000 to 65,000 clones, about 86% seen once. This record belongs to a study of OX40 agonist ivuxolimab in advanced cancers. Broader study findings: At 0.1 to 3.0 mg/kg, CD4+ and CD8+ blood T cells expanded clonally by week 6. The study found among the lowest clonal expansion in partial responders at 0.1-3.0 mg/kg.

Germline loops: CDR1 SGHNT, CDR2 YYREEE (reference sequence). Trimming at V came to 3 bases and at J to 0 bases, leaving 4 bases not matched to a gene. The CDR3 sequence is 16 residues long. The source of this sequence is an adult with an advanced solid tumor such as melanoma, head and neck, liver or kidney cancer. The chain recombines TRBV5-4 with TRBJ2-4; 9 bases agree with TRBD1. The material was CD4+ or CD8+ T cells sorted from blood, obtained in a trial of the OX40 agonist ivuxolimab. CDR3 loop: CASSSGQGLAKNIQYF. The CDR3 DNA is TGTGCCAGCAGCTCCGGACAGGGGCTAGCCAAAAACATTCAGTACTTC.